Included here is one T cell receptor (beta chain) sequence, with context. The antigen is undetermined. This sample stems from a study of cytomegalovirus exposure and HLA in healthy donors. The study, taken as a whole, reports: Being productive about 90% or about 30% of the time was typical of most TCR beta V segments in an earlier analysis.

Amplification used 60 Vbeta primers and 13 Jbeta primers. The table came from immunoSEQ multiplex PCR; TCRdb's copy has only in-frame clones and leaves some out. The sample consists of 170,000 or so clones, 75% to 85% of them appearing once. Germline-derived CDR1 and CDR2 are SNHLY and FYNNEI. V dropped 7 bases and J dropped 11 bases, with 18 bases sitting between them. This CDR3 is 13 amino acids long. The TCR sequence derives from a woman younger than 45 in good health and CMV-seronegative. Sequenced sample: PBMCs. V is TRBV2 and J is TRBJ2-1; TRBD1 is a possible D gene (6 bases). The DNA of the CDR3 is TGTGCCAGCAATCGGGACCCAGGGGTGAAGCAGTTCTTC. Residues: CASNRDPGVKQFF.